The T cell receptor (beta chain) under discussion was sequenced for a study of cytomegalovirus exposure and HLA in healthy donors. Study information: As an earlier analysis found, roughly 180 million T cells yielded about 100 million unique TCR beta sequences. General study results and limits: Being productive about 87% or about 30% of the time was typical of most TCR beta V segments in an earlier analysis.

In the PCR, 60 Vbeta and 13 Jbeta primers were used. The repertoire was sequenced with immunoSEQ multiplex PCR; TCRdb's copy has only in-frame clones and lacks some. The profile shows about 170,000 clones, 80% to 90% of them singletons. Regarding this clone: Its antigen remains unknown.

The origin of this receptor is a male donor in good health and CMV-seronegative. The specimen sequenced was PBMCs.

CDR3 in amino acids: CASSEGTRDYNEQFF. CDR3 sequence (DNA): TGTGCCAGCAGTGAAGGGACTAGGGACTACAATGAGCAGTTCTTC. This chain joins TRBV6-1 and TRBJ2-1; the match to TRBD2 covers 7 bases. CDR1 and CDR2 (germline): MNHNS, SASEGT. The length of the CDR3 is 15 residues. The V segment lost 1 base and the J segment 3 bases; nucleotides outside the gene matches: 3.